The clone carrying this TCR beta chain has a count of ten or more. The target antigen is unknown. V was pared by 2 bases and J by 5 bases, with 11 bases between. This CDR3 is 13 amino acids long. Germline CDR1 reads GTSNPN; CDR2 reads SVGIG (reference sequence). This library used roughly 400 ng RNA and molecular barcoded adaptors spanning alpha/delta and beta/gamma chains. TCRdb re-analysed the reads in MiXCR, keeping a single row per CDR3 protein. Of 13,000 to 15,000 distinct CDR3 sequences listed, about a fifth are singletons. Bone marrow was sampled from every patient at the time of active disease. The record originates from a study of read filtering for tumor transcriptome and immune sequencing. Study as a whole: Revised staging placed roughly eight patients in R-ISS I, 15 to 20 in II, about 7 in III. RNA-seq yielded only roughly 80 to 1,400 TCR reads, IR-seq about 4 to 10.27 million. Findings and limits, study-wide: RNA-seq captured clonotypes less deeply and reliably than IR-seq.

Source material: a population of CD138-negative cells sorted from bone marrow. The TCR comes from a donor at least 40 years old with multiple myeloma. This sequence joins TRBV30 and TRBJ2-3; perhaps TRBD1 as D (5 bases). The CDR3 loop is CAWSFNRRDTQYF. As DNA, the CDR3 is TGTGCCTGGAGTTTCAACAGGAGAGATACGCAGTATTTT.